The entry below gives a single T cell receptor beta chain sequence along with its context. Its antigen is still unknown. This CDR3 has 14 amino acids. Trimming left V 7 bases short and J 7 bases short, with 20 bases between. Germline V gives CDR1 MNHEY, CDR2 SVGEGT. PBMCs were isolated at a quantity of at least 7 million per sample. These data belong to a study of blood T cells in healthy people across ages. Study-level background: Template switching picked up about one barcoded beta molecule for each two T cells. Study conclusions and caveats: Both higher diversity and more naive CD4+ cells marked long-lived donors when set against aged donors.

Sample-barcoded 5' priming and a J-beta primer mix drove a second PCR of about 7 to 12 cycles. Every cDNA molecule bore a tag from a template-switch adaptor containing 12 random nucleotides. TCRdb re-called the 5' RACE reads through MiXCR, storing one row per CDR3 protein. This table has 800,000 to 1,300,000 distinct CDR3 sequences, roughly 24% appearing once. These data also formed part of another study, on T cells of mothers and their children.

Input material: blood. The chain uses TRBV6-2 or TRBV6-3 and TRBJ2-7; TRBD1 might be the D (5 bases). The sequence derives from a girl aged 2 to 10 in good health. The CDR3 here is CASTLDTYDREQYF. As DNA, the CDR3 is TGTGCCAGCACTCTGGACACCTACGACCGGGAGCAGTACTTC.